This T cell receptor beta chain was retrieved from a study of blood T cells in healthy people across ages. Study conclusions and caveats: Calculation of diversity from one million T cells yielded estimates considered to be underestimates.

For the second PCR, which ran for about 7 to 12 cycles, a sample-barcoded 5' primer and a J-beta primer mix were used. TCRdb re-derived calls from the 5' RACE reads in MiXCR, one entry per CDR3 protein. Altogether about 1.5 million distinct CDR3 sequences are present, 40% to 45% being singletons, with the ten largest covering approximately 4.1%. CDR3 length: 13 amino acids. Germline CDR1 reads SNHLY; CDR2 reads FYNNEI. V gave up 5 bases and J gave up 5 bases; unmatched junction bases: 3. Details on this clonotype: The antigen is undetermined.

This sequence was found in a woman under 30 in good health. The chain carries TRBV2 and TRBJ2-4, with 7 bases aligning to TRBD2. Input material: blood. The CDR3 DNA sequence: TGTGCCAGCAGTTGGGGAGGGGAAAACATTCAGTACTTC. This sequence encodes CASSWGGENIQYF.